Listed below are T cell receptor beta chains from one sample, sequenced in a study of a mutant IDH1 vaccine in newly diagnosed glioma. Repertoires were generated with immunoSEQ multiplex PCR, while TCRdb's copy carries only in-frame clones and drops some. Of 25,000 to 30,000 clones in the sample, about 77% were seen once. These receptors are not linked to any known antigen. The sample was PBMCs, taken from a glioma patient whose treatment included an IDH1 peptide vaccine. The receptors were sampled from a man aged 40-55 years with glioma. Each CDR3 is given with its conserved first and last residue. The D gene is left open where the match is weak. Size tells how often a clone was seen (once, few, many) or the class of an expanded clone, and some rows leave it out.

d_call,j_call,clone_size,v_call,cdr3_aa,cdr3_nt
TRBD2,TRBJ2-1,NA,TRBV19,CASSTGLAGGDSFEQFF,TGTGCCAGTAGTACGGGACTAGCGGGAGGAGATAGTTTTGAGCAGTTCTTC
NA,TRBJ1-2,NA,TRBV28,CASGRRGGGEGYTF,TGTGCCAGCGGGAGGCGGGGCGGTGGCGAGGGCTACACCTTC
TRBD1,TRBJ1-4,NA,TRBV4-3,CASSQQSGGGEKLFF,TGCGCCAGCAGCCAACAATCAGGGGGAGGCGAAAAACTGTTTTTT
TRBD2,TRBJ2-5,NA,TRBV5-1,CASSDGLAGIETQYF,TGCGCCAGCAGCGATGGACTAGCGGGAATAGAGACCCAGTACTTC
NA,TRBJ1-1,once,TRBV7-9,CAIPGAGMNTEAFF,TGTGCCATCCCGGGGGCAGGGATGAACACTGAAGCTTTCTTT
NA,TRBJ1-5,NA,TRBV30,CAWSDSLGQPQHF,TGTGCCTGGAGCGACTCACTAGGGCAGCCCCAGCATTTT
TRBD2,TRBJ2-7,NA,TRBV25-1,CASSELRGDEQYF,TGTGCCAGCAGTGAATTGCGGGGGGACGAGCAGTACTTC
NA,TRBJ1-1,NA,TRBV6-6,CASRSGVAIAEAFF,TGTGCCAGCAGGTCTGGGGTAGCGATCGCTGAAGCTTTCTTT
NA,TRBJ1-4,few,TRBV4-3,CASSPGSGAHPNEKLFF,TGCGCCAGCAGCCCAGGGAGCGGGGCCCACCCTAATGAAAAACTGTTTTTT
NA,TRBJ2-2,few,TRBV13,CASSPIRWVGVGDTGELFF,TGTGCCAGCAGCCCGATTCGGTGGGTTGGGGTTGGAGACACCGGGGAGCTGTTTTTT
NA,TRBJ1-1,NA,TRBV19,CASSPLAGKAEAFF,TGTGCCAGTAGCCCCCTGGCGGGTAAGGCTGAAGCTTTCTTT
TRBD1,TRBJ1-4,few,TRBV19,CASSPDRGLREKLFF,TGTGCCAGTAGCCCTGACAGGGGGCTCCGGGAAAAACTGTTTTTT
NA,TRBJ1-5,once,TRBV5-8,CASSLDGLKQPQHF,TGCGCCAGCAGCTTAGATGGGTTAAAGCAGCCCCAGCATTTT
NA,TRBJ1-5,few,TRBV7-9,CASSLAGQGQPQHF,TGTGCCAGCAGCTTAGCAGGGCAGGGGCAGCCCCAGCATTTT
NA,TRBJ2-7,NA,TRBV7-9,CASSHGDRVHEQYF,TGTGCCAGCAGCCACGGGGATCGGGTCCACGAGCAGTACTTC
NA,TRBJ2-3,NA,TRBV27,CASSFSGAGTDTQYF,TGTGCCAGCAGTTTTTCAGGGGCCGGCACAGATACGCAGTATTTT
TRBD1,TRBJ1-2,once,TRBV9,CASSNWRSGGRGYTF,TGTGCCAGCAGCAACTGGCGCTCAGGGGGCAGAGGCTACACCTTC
NA,TRBJ2-1,NA,TRBV2,CASSVDLRDEQFF,TGTGCCAGCAGTGTGGACTTACGGGATGAGCAGTTCTTC
NA,TRBJ2-5,NA,TRBV19,CASSKNGNHQETQYF,TGTGCCAGTAGTAAGAACGGGAATCACCAAGAGACCCAGTACTTC
TRBD1,TRBJ2-2,once,TRBV19,CAIAGTDTGELFF,TGTGCCATTGCCGGGACAGACACCGGGGAGCTGTTTTTT
TRBD1,TRBJ2-1,once,TRBV7-2,CASSSIGTGGNEQFF,TGTGCCAGCAGCTCGATCGGGACAGGGGGCAATGAGCAGTTCTTC
NA,TRBJ2-5,NA,TRBV5-1,CASSPWSPKGETQYF,TGCGCCAGCAGCCCCTGGAGCCCTAAGGGAGAGACCCAGTACTTC
TRBD1,TRBJ1-3,NA,TRBV11-2,CASSFTRGRGNTIYF,TGTGCCAGCAGCTTTACGAGGGGGCGCGGAAACACCATATATTTT
NA,TRBJ1-2,NA,TRBV6-4,CASSDDDRTYTF,TGTGCCAGCAGTGACGACGACAGGACCTACACCTTC
TRBD1,TRBJ1-5,NA,TRBV18,CASSHSRTGTGGGGQPQHF,TGTGCCAGCTCACACTCAAGAACCGGGACAGGGGGCGGGGGTCAGCCCCAGCATTTT
NA,TRBJ2-1,NA,TRBV4-1,CASSRGGEQFF,TGCGCCAGCAGCAGGGGCGGGGAGCAGTTCTTC
NA,TRBJ2-2,once,TRBV19,CASTVQGRTGELFF,TGTGCCAGTACGGTGCAGGGAAGAACCGGGGAGCTGTTTTTT
NA,TRBJ1-2,NA,TRBV6-5,CASALGVGYGYTF,TGTGCCAGCGCCCTGGGGGTCGGCTATGGCTACACCTTC
NA,TRBJ1-3,NA,TRBV6-5,CASSDRSSGNTIYF,TGTGCCAGCAGTGACCGAAGCTCTGGAAACACCATATATTTT
NA,TRBJ2-5,few,TRBV6-1,CASSEVEGRETQYF,TGTGCCAGCAGTGAAGTGGAGGGGCGGGAGACCCAGTACTTC
TRBD2,TRBJ2-3,NA,TRBV6-6,CASRPGLVRDTQYF,TGTGCCAGCAGACCGGGACTAGTGAGAGATACGCAGTATTTT
NA,TRBJ2-2,once,TRBV6-5,CASSYLASPNTGELFF,TGTGCCAGCAGTTACCTAGCCAGCCCCAACACCGGGGAGCTGTTTTTT
NA,TRBJ2-5,NA,TRBV5-1,CATAGQPGQETQYF,TGCGCCACCGCGGGACAGCCTGGCCAAGAGACCCAGTACTTC
NA,TRBJ1-5,NA,TRBV6-5,CASSRGEDQPQHF,TGTGCCAGCAGTCGGGGGGAAGATCAGCCCCAGCATTTT
NA,TRBJ2-7,NA,TRBV19,CASSIAGGPTGEQYF,TGTGCCAGTAGTATAGCCGGCGGTCCGACGGGGGAGCAGTACTTC
TRBD1,TRBJ1-6,NA,TRBV6-5,CASTGTENSPLHF,TGTGCCAGCACCGGGACAGAGAATTCACCCCTCCACTTT
NA,TRBJ2-1,NA,TRBV5-4,CASSLTGSEQFF,TGTGCCAGCAGCTTGACCGGGAGTGAGCAGTTCTTC
NA,TRBJ1-2,once,TRBV30,CAWSLLDRMTGYTF,TGTGCCTGGAGTTTGTTAGACCGGATGACGGGCTACACCTTC
TRBD1,TRBJ1-2,once,TRBV6-5,CASSLGQGLFGYTF,TGTGCCAGCAGTTTAGGACAGGGGCTGTTTGGCTACACCTTC
NA,TRBJ1-2,NA,TRBV9,CASSPAGVSSYGYTF,TGTGCCAGCAGCCCTGCGGGGGTCTCTAGCTATGGCTACACCTTC
TRBD2,TRBJ2-7,NA,TRBV6-1,CASSRGAGEGGEQYF,TGTGCCAGCTCCCGAGGAGCGGGAGAGGGGGGCGAGCAGTACTTC
TRBD1,TRBJ1-1,NA,TRBV5-1,CASTVRDRVSTEAFF,TGCGCCAGCACCGTCCGGGACAGGGTTAGCACTGAAGCTTTCTTT
NA,TRBJ2-3,NA,TRBV7-2,CASSLGRRGTDTQYF,TGTGCCAGCAGCTTAGGTCGGCGGGGCACAGATACGCAGTATTTT
NA,TRBJ2-1,NA,TRBV5-6,CASSLGGLGNEQFF,TGTGCCAGCAGCTTGGGGGGCCTAGGAAATGAGCAGTTCTTC
TRBD1,TRBJ1-1,NA,TRBV7-9,CASSPRGLTEAFF,TGTGCCAGCAGCCCTAGGGGGCTGACTGAAGCTTTCTTT
TRBD1,TRBJ2-1,NA,TRBV6-5,CASRAGGPYNEQFF,TGTGCCAGCAGGGCAGGGGGCCCTTACAATGAGCAGTTCTTC